This TCR beta chain was sequenced for a study of cytomegalovirus exposure and HLA in healthy donors (dated by TCRdb to about 2017). In terms of the full investigation: An earlier analysis of roughly 500 of the donors reported approximately 280 Gb of sequence data and approximately 120 million unique TCR beta sequences obtained from 180 million or so T cells. Along with the approximately 650-subject first cohort, a separate validation cohort of 120 different subjects was used. The number of donors typed differed by locus, with 629-630 for A, B, C, DRB1 and DQB1, roughly 520 for DQA1, 600 to 610 for DPA1, and 450 to 480 for DPB1. An earlier analysis of fewer than 750 of the donors used high-throughput TCR beta sequencing to judge whether each TCR beta V gene segment behaved as functional or pseudogenic. The study used immunosequencing to profile the T cell repertoires of around 600 subjects and linked those repertoires to cytomegalovirus serostatus. Genome-wide SNP genotypes for about 60% of the roughly 700 donors were used in a later genetic analysis, which treated that subset as a discovery cohort. Among the roughly 390 genotyped donors, approximately 76% belonged to the genetic ancestry cluster associated with self-reported Caucasian donors. Class I and class II HLA loci were covered by the typing at four-digit resolution. Approximately 300 gigabases of sequencing data and roughly 81 million unique TCR sequences made up an early release that covered 500 to 700 HLA-typed donors. Donor age, sex, ethnicity and CMV serostatus were compiled together with the repertoire data. The later analysis used no new phenotypic data to find candidate immune exposures, relying instead on TCR beta sequences and their occurrence across donors. The study was designed to test whether signatures of past pathogen exposure could be identified by cataloging public T cell receptors. All discovery cohort repertoires had been generated on a single sequencing platform. Across under 500 genotyped donors of the cohort, an average of approximately 240,000 unique TCR beta nucleotide sequences per donor were sequenced, and roughly 20% of those sequences were non-productive. To study patterns of TCR occurrence, a later analysis re-analyzed previously published TCR beta repertoires from around 700 donors and added high-resolution HLA genotyping. The study combined high-throughput TCR immunosequencing, statistical association of individual TCRs with disease status, and machine learning to predict cytomegalovirus infection status. About 5 DR-DQ haplotypes were handled as single units for association and clustering, since linkage in the cohort was strong. Results the study describes overall, beyond this receptor: In vitro tests confirmed that three of the cytomegalovirus-associated TCR beta chains recognize cytomegalovirus antigens. Some IMGT-functional V segments, including TRBV6-2 and TRBV6-3, could not be told apart with the 87-base-pair reads, so those segments were excluded. Roughly uniform sequencing depth across donors was assumed in presence/absence analyses, although this assumption may not hold. The authors suggested that the approach could potentially be extended to other disease states and immunological phenotypes. Only TCR beta chains were sequenced in this cohort, and the absence of alpha or paired-chain data limited detectable features. When HLA alleles, especially DR and DQ, strongly co-occurred, attributing TCR associations to individual alleles was difficult. Immune exposure information for the cohort was limited to CMV serostatus. In a later analysis, 16,951 TCR beta sequences were associated with specific HLA alleles at a false discovery rate of 0.05. The classifier was reported to diagnose cytomegalovirus status with high specificity and sensitivity in both the original cohort and the validation cohort. In a later analysis, the rate of TCR association differed among HLA loci, with DRB1 alleles having the most associated TCRs and HLA-C alleles having the fewest. Compared with equally common non-associated chains, HLA-associated TCR beta chains in a later analysis were more clonally expanded and had lower generation probabilities. According to a later genetic analysis, donors in an Asian-associated ancestry cluster had fewer N-insertions in productive TCRs than the roughly 700-donor mean. A further reported finding was that TCR beta sequences accurately predicted the HLA-A and HLA-B alleles for most subjects in the first cohort. While some public TCRs were present in many individuals, most TCR sequences turned up only very rarely across donors. A later genetic analysis associated a missense DCLRE1C variant with V-gene and J-gene trimming of TCR beta chains, and an independent cohort replicated the association. The sequencing pipeline was judged likely to have produced a cluster of highly shared sequence variants as a technical artifact. Correlated functional status among segregating V segments might be attributable to linkage disequilibrium, but an unknown experimental factor could not be ruled out. In the study, approximately 160 TCR beta chains were listed as associated with cytomegalovirus. In a later analysis, several top co-occurrence clusters were reported to appear linked to parvovirus B19, influenza, CMV and Epstein-Barr virus. Most CMV-associated TCR beta chains appeared to be HLA-restricted in a later analysis, and the HLA associations seemed to be driven largely by CMV exposure. HLA typing was unavailable for some donors at each locus, so association tests used only the typed subset. In an earlier analysis of some 550 of the donors, most TCR beta V segments were observed in productive rearrangements about 90% or about 30% of the time, broadly matching IMGT annotations. Because counts were too low, about 18 rarely observed V segments, including chromosome 9 orphons, were excluded from the earlier analysis of around 640 of the donors.

At the junction V is shortened by 2 bases and J by 8 bases; bases outside the gene matches: 6. The germline V gene yields MNHEY for CDR1 and SVGAGI for CDR2. Counted from cysteine to phenylalanine, this CDR3 has 14 amino acids. Just CDR3 DNA is preserved here, 42 bases in frame from base 1. On this clone itself: Its antigen remains undetermined. Base qualities are not provided; no much larger clone lies one nucleotide away.

In total, 630 or so healthy bone marrow donors made up the cohort. At the time of sampling, every cohort member was nominally healthy, though immune exposures that went unrecorded were likely present. The donor tested CMV seronegative and was one of the 352 seronegative cohort members. A peripheral blood sample was provided by each donor, and peripheral blood mononuclear cells were used for TCR beta sequencing. The Qiagen DNeasy Blood Extraction Kit was used to extract genomic DNA from the blood cell samples. Receptor libraries were prepared by the immunoSEQ multiplex PCR assay. A mixture of 60 forward primers for TCR Vbeta segments and 13 reverse primers for TCR Jbeta segments was used in the multiplex PCR. The CDR3 region of rearranged TCR beta genes was amplified from genomic DNA with a multiplex PCR assay. Amplified TCR beta libraries were sequenced as 87-base-pair reads on the Illumina HiSeq System. As for how the authors treated the data: A later analysis tallied some 79 million unique TCR beta chains across the 640 or so repertoires, and some 10 million of those chains were shared by two or more donors. To remove PCR and sequencing errors, raw reads were error-corrected and collapsed into unique sequences using a nearest-neighbor algorithm that merged closely related sequences. Alignment of CDR3 sequences to IMGT reference sequences was used to assign V, D and J gene segments. For a sequence to be retained, a match of at least six nucleotides was required to both a V gene segment and a J gene segment. A rearrangement counted as productive if the CDR3 had no stop codons and remained in frame with V and J, and every other rearrangement counted as non-productive. Following IMGT convention, CDR3 was defined as the stretch from the second conserved V-encoded cysteine to the conserved J-encoded phenylalanine. Sequences without an unambiguous match to a single V gene segment were excluded from the earlier analysis of 450 to 650 of the donors. In an earlier analysis of approximately 610 of the donors, V segments were called functional above 56.7% productive rearrangements and were called segregating when the between-donor standard deviation exceeded 5%. A statistical classification framework was built to diagnose cytomegalovirus status from the catalog of TCR beta chain sequences. V and J gene assignment, in a later analysis, came from comparing TCR nucleotide sequences with IMGT/GENE-DB human TR gene sequences. The TCRdist pipeline was used in a later analysis to assign CDR3 sequences and most-parsimonious VDJ recombination scenarios. A later analysis defined each TCR beta chain by its CDR3 amino acid sequence plus V-gene family, and excluded reads lacking a unique V-gene family. As a way to deal with suspected cross-contamination and a sequencing artifact, a later analysis dropped approximately 590 nucleotide sequences that were highly shared and had low generation probability. For each public chain, a later analysis derived a clonal expansion index from normalized ranks of inferred template counts within each repertoire. In a later analysis, generation probabilities were computed with a VDJ recombination model fitted to out-of-frame rearrangements, and the resulting probabilities were checked against IGoR. Hypergeometric tests were used in a later analysis to score TCR-TCR, TCR-HLA and TCR-CMV co-occurrence, with a repertoire-size bias correction applied to the TCR pairs. False discovery rates were estimated in a later analysis by permuting HLA or CMV assignments 20 times. In a later analysis, co-occurring TCRs were grouped using DBSCAN, with TCRdist sequence similarity added in when clustering inside HLA-allele-positive subsets. Repertoires with fewer than 30,000 or more than 120,000 public chains, plus five repertoires with anomalous nucleotide sharing, were excluded from co-occurrence clustering. Held by TCRdb, this immuneACCESS table contains in-frame sequences only and omits some clones. Under half of the omission traces to an unresolved V gene where checked; the cause of the rest is unknown. The DNA gave D and trimming, while V, J and clone size come from that table. The sample contains 85,000 to 100,000 clones, around 77% of them found a single time. Less than 9.5% of the sample is held by the ten biggest clonotypes.

What was sequenced was PBMCs. This receptor chain uses TRBV6-5 and TRBJ1-2; TRBD1 agrees with 9 junctional bases. The sequence was obtained from a man aged 25 to 40 in good health and CMV-seronegative. DNA sequence: TGTGCCAGCAGTTACGGACAGGGGTTCGGGGGCTACACCTTC. It is translated as CASSYGQGFGGYTF.